The source of this T cell receptor beta chain is a study of metastatic and nonmetastatic thyroid tumors. This CDR3 is built from 12 residues. With 0 bases removed from V and 6 bases from J, the gap between germline ends came to 9 bases. Looked up from germline, CDR1 is DFQATT and CDR2 is SNEGSKA (reference sequence). The study, taken as a whole, reports: According to reports, the diversity of TCR beta was significantly higher in malignant thyroid tumors than in benign nodules, and this held in both blood and tumor samples.

Comment on this clone: The antigen remains unidentified.

Original processing notes: Clinicopathological groups differed in CDR3, with these differences serving to build a distant-metastasis classifier for papillary thyroid cancer. TCRdb called clones again from the PCR reads with MiXCR. The V and J calls, along with clone size, are taken from TCRdb and not from the paper's own processing. The sample shows 20,000 or so clones, roughly 22% of them seen only once. There were no patients who had received any treatment before thyroid surgery. This receptor was obtained from a female donor with papillary thyroid cancer or a benign thyroid nodule (not recorded which). Some clones in this sample may be carry-over from other donors' samples. The gene calls are TRBV20-1 and TRBJ2-7; possible D gene TRBD2, 5 bases. Sequencing input: tumor tissue. CDR3 amino acids: CSARDPSGEQYF. For the CDR3, the DNA is TGCAGTGCTAGAGACCCGAGCGGCGAGCAGTACTTC.